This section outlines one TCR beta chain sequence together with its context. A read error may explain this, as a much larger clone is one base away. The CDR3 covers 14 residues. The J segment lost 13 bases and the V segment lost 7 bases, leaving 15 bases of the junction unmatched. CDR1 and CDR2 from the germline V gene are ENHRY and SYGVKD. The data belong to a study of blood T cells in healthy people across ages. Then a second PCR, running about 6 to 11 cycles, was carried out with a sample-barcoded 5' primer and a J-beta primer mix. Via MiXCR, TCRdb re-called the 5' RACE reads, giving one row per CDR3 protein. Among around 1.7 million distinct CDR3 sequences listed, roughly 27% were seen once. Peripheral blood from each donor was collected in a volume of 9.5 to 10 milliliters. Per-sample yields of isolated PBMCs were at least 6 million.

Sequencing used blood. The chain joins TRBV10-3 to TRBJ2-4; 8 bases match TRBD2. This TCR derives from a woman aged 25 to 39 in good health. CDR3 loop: CAIKGVSGNNEQYF. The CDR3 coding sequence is TGTGCCATCAAGGGCGTTAGCGGGAATAATGAGCAGTACTTC.